The rows below give T cell receptor beta chains drawn from one sample of a study of blood T cell repertoires in COVID-19. Sequencing used immunoSEQ multiplex PCR; TCRdb keeps in-frame clones, though not all of them. The sample lists more than 85,000 clones, about 80% occurring once. Material for sequencing was peripheral blood. All receptors come from an elderly man with acute or convalescent COVID-19. The CDR3 runs from the conserved cysteine through the conserved F or W. The D gene is left open where the match is weak. The size of a clone is reported for some rows only, either as once, few or many, or as a class for expanded clones.

j_call,d_call,clone_size,v_call,cdr3_aa,cdr3_nt
TRBJ2-1,TRBD2,NA,TRBV2,CARRGGSTYNEQFF,TGTGCCCGTCGGGGGGGGAGCACTTACAATGAGCAGTTCTTC
TRBJ1-5,NA,NA,TRBV6-5,CATTLRGSEGQPQHF,TGTGCCACCACCCTCCGAGGCAGTGAGGGTCAGCCCCAGCATTTT
TRBJ2-2,NA,NA,TRBV7-2,CASSFEATGELFF,TGTGCCAGCAGCTTTGAAGCCACCGGGGAGCTGTTTTTT
TRBJ2-5,TRBD2,NA,TRBV5-1,CASSGTSGRIATETQYF,TGCGCCAGCAGCGGAACTAGCGGGAGGATCGCGACTGAGACCCAGTACTTC
TRBJ1-2,NA,NA,TRBV28,CASSLGGGPGYTF,TGTGCCAGCAGTTTAGGGGGCGGGCCGGGCTACACCTTC
TRBJ1-6,TRBD1,few,TRBV2,CATHRGGSPLHF,TGTGCCACACACAGGGGGGGATCACCCCTCCACTTT
TRBJ2-1,TRBD2,NA,TRBV11-2,CASSRLAGRGPNEQFF,TGTGCCAGCAGCCGACTAGCGGGGCGGGGCCCCAATGAGCAGTTCTTC
TRBJ2-3,NA,NA,TRBV9,CASSVGDRSNYPRFTDTQYF,TGTGCCAGCAGCGTAGGAGACAGGTCAAACTACCCGCGCTTCACAGATACGCAGTATTTT
TRBJ1-2,NA,NA,TRBV4-1,CASSQAAGKNYGYTF,TGCGCCAGCAGCCAAGCCGCAGGGAAAAACTATGGCTACACCTTC
TRBJ1-4,TRBD1,NA,TRBV18,CASSRQGATLTEKLFF,TGTGCCAGCTCACGACAGGGGGCGACGTTGACTGAAAAACTGTTTTTT
TRBJ2-2,TRBD1,NA,TRBV2,CASDRDRILGELFF,TGTGCCAGTGACCGGGACAGGATCCTAGGGGAGCTGTTTTTT
TRBJ2-7,NA,NA,TRBV15,CATSRRPTGSYEQYF,TGTGCCACCAGCAGACGGCCCACGGGTAGCTACGAGCAGTACTTC
TRBJ2-3,TRBD2,NA,TRBV11-2,CASSPGLAGGGTDTQYF,TGTGCCAGCAGCCCCGGACTAGCGGGGGGAGGCACAGATACGCAGTATTTT
TRBJ1-4,NA,NA,TRBV11-2,CASSHPGQWATNEKLFF,TGTGCCAGCAGCCACCCCGGACAATGGGCAACTAATGAAAAACTGTTTTTT